The 27 T cell receptor beta chains below were found in one sample sequenced in a study of T cells in localized non-small cell lung cancer. The repertoire was sequenced with immunoSEQ multiplex PCR; TCRdb's copy has only in-frame clones and lacks some. The sample carries over 10,000 clones, approximately 28% recorded once. The source material was lung tumor tissue, sampled before any cancer treatment. The receptor set was obtained from an older female donor with stage I lung adenocarcinoma.

This clone was found a few times. The chain combines TRBV18 with TRBJ2-7, with 8 bases lining up with TRBD1. Germline lookup yields CDR1 KGHSH and CDR2 LQKENI. The V gene end was trimmed by 1 base and the J gene end by 4 bases; junction bases not matched to a gene: 3. The length of the CDR3 is 14 residues. The CDR3 DNA follows: TGTGCCAGCTCACCACAAACAGGGGGGTACGAGCAGTACTTC. This encodes CASSPQTGGYEQYF.

V usage is TRBV18 and J usage is TRBJ1-1; D remains ambiguous. The CDR3 is 13 residues long. Deletions cut 2 bases from V and 1 base from J, with 5 bases between. In germline, CDR1 is KGHSH, CDR2 LQKENI. CDR3 in amino acids: CASSPTQNTEAFF. For the CDR3, the DNA is TGTGCCAGCTCACCAACACAGAACACTGAAGCTTTCTTT.

This chain links TRBV11-3 with TRBJ2-5, with D hard to call. This CDR3 is built from 15 residues. The germline gives CDR1 SGHNT, CDR2 YENEEA. Trimming left V 4 bases short and J 1 base short, with 13 bases between. CDR3 DNA: TGTGCCAGCAGCTCCTTGTTGGCTTTCCAAGAGACCCAGTACTTC. Protein: CASSSLLAFQETQYF.

This clone was observed a handful of times. The gene calls are TRBV19 and TRBJ2-5, with D unclear. V gave up 1 base and J gave up 1 base, with 7 bases separating them. Looked up from germline, CDR1 is LNHDA and CDR2 is SQIVND (reference sequence). The CDR3 covers 14 residues. CDR3 sequence reads: CASSIAGTQETQYF. CDR3 bases: TGTGCCAGTAGTATAGCAGGCACCCAAGAGACCCAGTACTTC.

The V gene is TRBV9, the J gene TRBJ2-7; TRBD2 agrees at 8 bases. V shed 0 bases and J 0 bases; nucleotides not matched to a gene: 2. CDR3 size: 15 residues. Germline V gives CDR1 SGDLS, CDR2 YYNGEE. The chain's CDR3 is CASSVGGGYSYEQYF. Written as DNA, the CDR3 is TGTGCCAGCAGCGTAGGCGGGGGGTACTCCTACGAGCAGTACTTC.

This clone has only a few counts. The chain couples TRBV30 to TRBJ2-2; 8 bases are shared with TRBD1. The CDR3 totals 15 residues. Germline V gives CDR1 GTSNPN, CDR2 SVGIG (reference sequence). J was trimmed by 6 bases and V by 3 bases; bases with no gene match: 9. The CDR3 loop reads CAWRLRDRSAGELFF. The DNA of the CDR3 is TGTGCCTGGAGATTACGGGACAGGTCGGCCGGGGAGCTGTTTTTT.

The V call is TRBV9, the J call TRBJ1-1; D is ambiguous. Trimming pared 0 bases from V and 0 bases from J, leaving 3 bases between. Germline CDR1 reads SGDLS; CDR2 reads YYNGEE. The CDR3 runs 13 residues. CDR3 amino acids: CASSVALNTEAFF. The CDR3 region has the DNA TGTGCCAGCAGCGTAGCACTGAACACTGAAGCTTTCTTT.

This clone was observed a handful of times. V and J are TRBV7-6 and TRBJ2-7, with 9 nucleotides matching TRBD1. CDR3 size: 19 residues. Germline V gives CDR1 SGHVS, CDR2 FNYEAQ. After removal of 4 bases from V and 3 bases from J, the junction contained 19 bases not matched to a gene. The chain's CDR3 is CASSYPGQGATGWNYEQYF. CDR3 DNA: TGTGCCAGCAGCTATCCGGGACAGGGAGCTACGGGATGGAACTACGAGCAGTACTTC.

J is TRBJ2-7 and V is TRBV6-8, with 16 bases lining up with TRBD2. V was pared by 7 bases and J by 2 bases, with 11 bases of the junction left unmatched. This CDR3 has 18 residues. Germline CDR1 MNHGY, CDR2 SAAAGT. The CDR3 sequence is CASTPGLAGGSSTYEQYF. The CDR3 DNA follows: TGTGCCAGCACCCCGGGACTAGCGGGGGGGTCGTCCACCTACGAGCAGTACTTC.

This clone has at least ten counts. The rearrangement links TRBV11-3 to TRBJ1-6; D may be TRBD1 (6 bases). CDR1 SGHNT and CDR2 YENEEA come from the germline V gene. Trimming left V 3 bases short and J 9 bases short, with 12 bases between. The CDR3 runs to 14 residues. This chain's CDR3 is CASSLEQGGSPLHF. CDR3 nucleotide sequence: TGTGCCAGCAGCTTGGAACAGGGTGGTTCACCCCTCCACTTT.

The chain carries TRBV15 and TRBJ1-4; D perhaps matches TRBD1 (5 bases). The V gene lost 3 bases and the J gene lost 5 bases, with 13 bases spanning the gap. The CDR3 length is 15 residues. Looked up from germline, CDR1 is LNHNV and CDR2 is YYDKDF (reference sequence). This CDR3 reads CATSRTGTLNEKLFF. In DNA, the CDR3 is TGTGCCACCAGCAGGACCGGGACCCTCAATGAAAAACTGTTTTTT.

V and J are TRBV19 and TRBJ1-3, with D possibly matching TRBD1 (6 bases). The CDR3 sequence is 15 residues long. The germline V gene has CDR1 LNHDA and CDR2 SQIVND (reference sequence). V lost 4 bases to trimming and J lost 6 bases, with 16 bases between them. CDR3 in amino acids: CASSTLNRALNTIYF. The CDR3 bases are TGTGCCAGTAGTACCCTTAACAGGGCCCTAAACACCATATATTTT.

This clone turned up a few times. The V gene is TRBV6-8, the J gene TRBJ2-7; possible D gene TRBD1, 6 bases. CDR1 is MNHGY, CDR2 SAAAGT, per germline. V was shortened by 6 bases and J by 3 bases, with 15 bases between the two germline ends. This CDR3 comprises 14 residues. CDR3 coding DNA: TGTGCCAGCAGCCAACAGGGTTTAGGCTACGAGCAGTACTTC. This gives the protein CASSQQGLGYEQYF.

The CDR3 is CASSPGQGKIEAFF. The CDR3, as DNA: TGTGCCAGCTCACCGGGGCAGGGGAAGATTGAAGCTTTCTTT. The chain links TRBV18 to TRBJ1-1; perhaps TRBD1 as D (6 bases). Trimming took 3 bases from V and 7 from J, leaving 15 bases between them. Germline V gene sequence: CDR1 KGHSH, CDR2 LQKENI. This CDR3 spans 14 amino acids.

The CDR3 nucleotides read TGTGCCAGCAGCGTAGGGACTGTGGGACGCTACACCTTC. Its protein is CASSVGTVGRYTF. V is TRBV9 and J is TRBJ1-2; tentatively, D is TRBD1 (5 bases). Germline CDR1 SGDLS, CDR2 YYNGEE. This CDR3 comprises 13 residues. V lost 0 bases and J lost 9, with 12 bases in between.

The chain has TRBV5-1 and TRBJ1-1; 7 bases align to TRBD1. V was pared by 4 bases and J by 3 bases, with 12 bases of the junction left unmatched. CDR1 is SGHRS, CDR2 YFSETQ, per germline. The CDR3 extends over 16 amino acids. The CDR3 sequence is CASSMTGSFSDTEAFF. In DNA form, the CDR3 reads TGCGCCAGCAGCATGACAGGGTCGTTCTCGGACACTGAAGCTTTCTTT.

This clone was counted ten times or more. The J gene is TRBJ1-1, the V gene TRBV6-8; D gene unclear. V lost 10 bases to trimming and J lost 3 bases, with 12 bases between them. From germline, CDR1 is MNHGY and CDR2 SAAAGT. The CDR3 extends over 12 amino acids. CDR3 sequence: CAISPADTEAFF. The CDR3 nucleotides read TGTGCCATCAGCCCGGCCGACACTGAAGCTTTCTTT.

The V and J genes are TRBV9 and TRBJ2-1, with D tentatively TRBD2 (5 bases). The CDR3 has 13 amino acids. CDR1 and CDR2 from the germline V gene are SGDLS and YYNGEE. The V end lost 5 bases, the J end lost 4 bases, and 10 bases lay between the germline ends. The CDR3 coding sequence is TGTGCCAGCAGTGTATCGGGGTACAATGAGCAGTTCTTC. The encoded protein is CASSVSGYNEQFF.

The table lists this clone with many counts. The chain combines TRBV11-3 with TRBJ1-1; no reliable D call. Germline CDR1 SGHNT, CDR2 YENEEA. With 6 bases removed from V and 2 bases from J, the gap between germline ends came to 16 bases. The CDR3 contains 15 residues. The CDR3 nucleotides read TGTGCCAGCAGACCCCCGGGGTTGAGAAACACTGAAGCTTTCTTT. It codes for CASRPPGLRNTEAFF.

This chain joins TRBV11-3 and TRBJ1-2, with no clear D. Germline assignment: CDR1 SGHNT and CDR2 YENEEA. Trimming removed 3 bases from V and 1 base from J, with 15 bases in between. The CDR3 consists of 16 residues. CDR3 coding DNA: TGTGCCAGCAGCTTGGCGGGCCGAGCCCTTAACTATGGCTACACCTTC. Translation: CASSLAGRALNYGYTF.

V is TRBV6-8 and J is TRBJ1-5; D remains ambiguous. This CDR3 region has 12 residues. Trimming pared 0 bases from V and 9 bases from J, leaving 6 bases between. Per the germline V gene, CDR1 is MNHGY and CDR2 is SAAAGT. The CDR3 spells CASSYSIWPQHF. The CDR3 DNA follows: TGTGCCAGCAGTTACTCGATATGGCCCCAGCATTTT.

The chain has TRBV6-8 and TRBJ1-1, with D unresolved. CDR3 length equals 14 residues. Germline V gene data show CDR1 as MNHGY and CDR2 as SAAAGT. The V and J ends lost 5 bases and 4 bases respectively, with 14 bases between them. The CDR3 DNA follows: TGTGCCAGCAGTGACCCCCCCCAGAGCACTGAAGCTTTCTTT. Its translation: CASSDPPQSTEAFF.

The chain employs TRBV9 and TRBJ2-2, with D unresolved. The length of the CDR3 is 12 residues. Between the trimmed V and J ends, which lost 3 bases and 3 bases, there was a span of 3 bases. The germline V gene encodes CDR1 SGDLS and CDR2 YYNGEE. The CDR3: CASSAHTGELFF. Here the CDR3 DNA reads TGTGCCAGCAGCGCCCACACCGGGGAGCTGTTTTTT. Based on the CDR3 plus reference TRBV9 and TRBJ2-2, the full variable domain is DSGVTQTPKHLITATGQRVTLRCSPRSGDLSVYWYQQSLDQGLQFLIQYYNGEERAKGNILERFSAQQFPDLHSELNLSSLELGDSALYFCASSAHTGELFFGEGSRLTVL.

This clone was recorded a few times. The rearrangement uses TRBV11-3 and TRBJ1-1; D not certain. Germline V gene sequence: CDR1 SGHNT, CDR2 YENEEA. The ends were cut back, 5 bases at V and 1 base at J, with 11 bases in the middle. The CDR3 runs to 14 residues. The CDR3 DNA follows: TGTGCCAGCAGCCCCTCCCGCGGGAACACTGAAGCTTTCTTT. It is translated as CASSPSRGNTEAFF.

The V call is TRBV5-1, the J call TRBJ2-3, with D possibly TRBD2 on 5 matching bases. The germline V gene encodes CDR1 SGHRS and CDR2 YFSETQ. The CDR3 loop spans 15 amino acids. V was trimmed by 0 bases and J by 6 bases, leaving 14 bases between them. The CDR3 coding sequence is TGCGCCAGCAGCTTGGAAGTGGGAGTGGGGGATACGCAGTATTTT. This sequence encodes CASSLEVGVGDTQYF. Full variable domain (remainder filled in from reference TRBV5-1 and TRBJ2-3): KAGVTQTPRYLIKTRGQQVTLSCSPISGHRSVSWYQQTPGQGLQFLFEYFSETQRNKGNFPGRFSGRQFSNSRSEMNVSTLELGDSALYLCASSLEVGVGDTQYFGPGTRLTVL.

This chain's CDR3 is CASSFIGRINEKLFF. CDR3 coding DNA: TGTGCCAGCAGTTTCATAGGGAGAATTAATGAAAAACTGTTTTTT. The V and J genes are TRBV28 and TRBJ1-4; no clear D gene. Germline assignment: CDR1 MDHEN and CDR2 SYDVKM. This CDR3 region has 15 residues. Trimming stripped 3 bases from V and 4 bases from J, with 12 bases between.

The chain uses TRBV25-1 and TRBJ2-7; D remains unclear. The CDR3 loop spans 12 amino acids. Germline V lookup: CDR1 MGHDK, CDR2 SYGVNS. The V and J ends lost 3 bases and 3 bases respectively, with 6 bases between them. The CDR3 is CASSDPYYEQYF. The CDR3 bases are TGTGCCAGCAGTGATCCGTACTACGAGCAGTACTTC.